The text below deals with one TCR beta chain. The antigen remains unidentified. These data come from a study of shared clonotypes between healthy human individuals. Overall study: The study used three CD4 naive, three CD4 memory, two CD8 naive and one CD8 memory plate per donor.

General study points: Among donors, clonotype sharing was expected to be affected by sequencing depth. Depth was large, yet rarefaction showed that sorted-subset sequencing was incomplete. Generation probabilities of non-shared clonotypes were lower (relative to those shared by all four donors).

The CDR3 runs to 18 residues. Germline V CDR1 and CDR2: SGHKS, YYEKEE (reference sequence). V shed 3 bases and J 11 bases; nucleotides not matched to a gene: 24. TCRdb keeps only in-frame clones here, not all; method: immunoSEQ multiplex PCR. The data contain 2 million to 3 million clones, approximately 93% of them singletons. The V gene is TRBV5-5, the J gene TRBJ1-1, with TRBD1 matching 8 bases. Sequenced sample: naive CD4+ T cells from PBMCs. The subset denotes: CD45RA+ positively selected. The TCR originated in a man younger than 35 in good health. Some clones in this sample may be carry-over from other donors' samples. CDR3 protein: CASSSAWGRGRFSGMAFF. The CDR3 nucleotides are TGTGCCAGCAGCTCGGCCTGGGGCAGGGGGCGCTTTTCCGGGATGGCTTTCTTT.